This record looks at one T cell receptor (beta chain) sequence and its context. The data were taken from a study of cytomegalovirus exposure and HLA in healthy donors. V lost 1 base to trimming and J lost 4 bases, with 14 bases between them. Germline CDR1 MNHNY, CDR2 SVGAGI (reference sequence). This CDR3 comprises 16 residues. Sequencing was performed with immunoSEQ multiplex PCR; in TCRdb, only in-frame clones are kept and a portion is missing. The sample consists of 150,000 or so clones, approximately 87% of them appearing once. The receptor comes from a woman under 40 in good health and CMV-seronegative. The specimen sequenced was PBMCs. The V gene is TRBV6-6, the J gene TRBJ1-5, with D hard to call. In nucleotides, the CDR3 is TGTGCCAGCAGTTACTTAACGGCAGGTCTAAATCAGCCCCAGCATTTT. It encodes CASSYLTAGLNQPQHF.